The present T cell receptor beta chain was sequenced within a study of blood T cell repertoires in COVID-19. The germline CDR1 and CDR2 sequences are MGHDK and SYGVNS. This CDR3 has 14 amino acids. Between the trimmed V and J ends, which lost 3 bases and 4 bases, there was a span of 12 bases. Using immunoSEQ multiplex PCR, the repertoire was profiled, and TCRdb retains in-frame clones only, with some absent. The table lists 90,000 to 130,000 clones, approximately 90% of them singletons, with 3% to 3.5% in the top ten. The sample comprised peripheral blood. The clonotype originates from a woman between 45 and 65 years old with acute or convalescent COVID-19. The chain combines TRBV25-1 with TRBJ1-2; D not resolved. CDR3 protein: CASSERAPPYGYTF. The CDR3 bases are TGTGCCAGCAGTGAGAGAGCGCCCCCCTATGGCTACACCTTC.